Listed below are T cell receptor beta chains from one sample, sequenced in a study of shared clonotypes between healthy human individuals. Assay: immunoSEQ multiplex PCR; the TCRdb copy retains only in-frame clones and omits some. The sample shows roughly 2 million clones, 85% to 95% of them seen only once. The sample comprised naive CD4+ T cells sorted from blood. Source of these receptors: a man aged 18 to 29 in good health. The CDR3 runs from the conserved cysteine through the conserved F or W. D genes are given only for firm matches. Part of the rows lack a size; the others show once, few, many or a class for expanded clones.

CDR3 DNA	CDR3 protein	D gene	V gene	J gene	clone size
TGTGCCAGCAGTTTAGGCAAAGCGGGGGGGCCTGAGACCCAGTACTTC	CASSLGKAGGPETQYF	TRBD2	TRBV28	TRBJ2-5	.
TGTGCCAGCAGCCCACCCTCCCCAGATACGCAGTATTTT	CASSPPSPDTQYF	.	TRBV7-2	TRBJ2-3	.
TGTGCCAGCGGTCTGGTCGAGCAGTACTTC	CASGLVEQYF	.	TRBV28	TRBJ2-7	.
TGTGCCAGCAGTCAGGGACAGACCTATACGCAGTATTTT	CASSQGQTYTQYF	TRBD1	TRBV6-5	TRBJ2-3	once
TGTGCCTGGAGAAGGGCCCCTAGCGGGAGTTGGGATACGCAGTATTTT	CAWRRAPSGSWDTQYF	TRBD2	TRBV30	TRBJ2-3	.
TGTGCCAGCAGCTTAGGGGAGAAAGAGACCCAGTACTTC	CASSLGEKETQYF	.	TRBV11-2	TRBJ2-5	.
TGCGCCAGCAGCCGCGAGGGGTCTGGCTACACCTTC	CASSREGSGYTF	.	TRBV5-1	TRBJ1-2	.
TGCAGCGGTAGACAGGGGTACACAGATACGCAGTATTTT	CSGRQGYTDTQYF	TRBD1	TRBV29-1	TRBJ2-3	.
TGTGCCAGCAGCTCAAGGGGGAACACCGGGGAGCTGTTTTTT	CASSSRGNTGELFF	.	TRBV7-3	TRBJ2-2	.
TGTGCCAGCAGCTTAGGGCCGACAGGGGGCGGCTATGGCTACACCTTC	CASSLGPTGGGYGYTF	TRBD1	TRBV7-2	TRBJ1-2	once
TGTGCCAGCAGAACTACAGGGGCCAATTCACCCCTCCACTTT	CASRTTGANSPLHF	TRBD1	TRBV6-5	TRBJ1-6	.
TGCAGCGTTGGGGGTTATCGAGACAGCTATGGCTACACCTTC	CSVGGYRDSYGYTF	.	TRBV29-1	TRBJ1-2	.
TGTGCCAGCAGCTCCCCTGGGGGGAAAGAGACCCAGTACTTC	CASSSPGGKETQYF	.	TRBV5-4	TRBJ2-5	.
TGTGCCAGCAGCCATTTGACAATGAACACCGGGGAGCTGTTTTTT	CASSHLTMNTGELFF	.	TRBV14	TRBJ2-2	.
TGTGCCAGCAGCAAAGCCAGTCGTCAGGGGGCGTCCTACGAGCAGTACTTC	CASSKASRQGASYEQYF	TRBD1	TRBV7-9	TRBJ2-7	.
TGTGCCAGCAGCCCTATCATCGGGACTCACGAGCAGTACTTC	CASSPIIGTHEQYF	.	TRBV7-8	TRBJ2-7	.
TGTGCCAGCAGCTTAGCCGGGACAGTCGGCAATGAGCAGTTCTTC	CASSLAGTVGNEQFF	TRBD1	TRBV7-9	TRBJ2-1	.
TGTGCCAGCAGTTCCAGGGGTCCGCCCCAGCATTTT	CASSSRGPPQHF	.	TRBV28	TRBJ1-5	.
TGCGCCAGCACCCATATTGAGGAAGGGCTATATACGCAGTATTTT	CASTHIEEGLYTQYF	.	TRBV10-1	TRBJ2-3	.
TGCGCCAGCAGCTTGCAGCCGACCCCGGAGGGTGAAAAACTGTTTTTT	CASSLQPTPEGEKLFF	.	TRBV5-1	TRBJ1-4	.
TGTGCCACCAGCAACCGGGACAGGGGCACCGGGGAGCTGTTTTTT	CATSNRDRGTGELFF	TRBD1	TRBV15	TRBJ2-2	.
TGTGCCATCAGTGAGTCAAAAGGGGTTTCACCCCTCCACTTT	CAISESKGVSPLHF	.	TRBV10-3	TRBJ1-6	.
TGTGCCAGCAGCGCTCAGTACAATGAGCAGTTCTTC	CASSAQYNEQFF	.	TRBV7-9	TRBJ2-1	.
TGTGCCTGGAGCCGACAGCTAGACACCGGGGAGCTGTTTTTT	CAWSRQLDTGELFF	.	TRBV30	TRBJ2-2	.